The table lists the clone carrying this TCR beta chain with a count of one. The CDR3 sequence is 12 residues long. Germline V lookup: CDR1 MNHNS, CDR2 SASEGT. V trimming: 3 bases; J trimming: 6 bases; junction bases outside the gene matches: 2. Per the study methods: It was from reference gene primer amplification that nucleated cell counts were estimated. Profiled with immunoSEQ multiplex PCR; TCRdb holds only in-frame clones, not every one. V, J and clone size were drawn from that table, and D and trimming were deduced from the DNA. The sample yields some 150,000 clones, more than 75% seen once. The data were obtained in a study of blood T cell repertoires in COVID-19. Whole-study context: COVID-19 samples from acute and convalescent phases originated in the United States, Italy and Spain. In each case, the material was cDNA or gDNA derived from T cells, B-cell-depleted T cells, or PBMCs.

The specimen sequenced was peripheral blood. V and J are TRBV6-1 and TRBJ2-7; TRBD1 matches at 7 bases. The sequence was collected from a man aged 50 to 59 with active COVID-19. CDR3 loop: CASSETGPEQYF. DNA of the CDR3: TGTGCCAGCAGTGAGACAGGGCCCGAGCAGTACTTC.